A single T cell receptor (beta chain) is shown here with its context. RNA transcripts gave rise to amplified TCR beta CDR3 regions. Using the HTBI primer set, a first-round RT-PCR was run on the TCR CDR3. A single record per CDR3 protein comes from TCRdb applying MiXCR to the multiplex PCR reads. The sample includes roughly 710,000 distinct CDR3 sequences, under 45% of them seen just once. This sample was included in a study of T cells in Graves' hyperthyroidism and ophthalmopathy. Study-level background: Once the initial diagnosis was made, peripheral blood was obtained before any treatment.

Uncontrolled infection, other autoimmune disease, pregnancy or lactation excluded patients. Clinical symptoms, serum thyroxine and TRAb, thyroid ultrasound and orbital computed tomography were used for the diagnoses. This CDR3 contains 14 residues. Germline V CDR1 and CDR2: SEHNR, FQNEAQ (reference sequence). The V end was cut by 5 bases, the J end by 5 bases, with 12 bases between. The receptor's source is a woman in her forties with Graves' hyperthyroidism. V usage is TRBV7-9 and J usage is TRBJ2-2, with D possibly matching TRBD2 (6 bases). Sequences were obtained from blood. The CDR3 DNA is TGTGCCAGCAGCCCCGGGAGACGGACCGGGGAGCTGTTTTTT. Translating gives CASSPGRRTGELFF.